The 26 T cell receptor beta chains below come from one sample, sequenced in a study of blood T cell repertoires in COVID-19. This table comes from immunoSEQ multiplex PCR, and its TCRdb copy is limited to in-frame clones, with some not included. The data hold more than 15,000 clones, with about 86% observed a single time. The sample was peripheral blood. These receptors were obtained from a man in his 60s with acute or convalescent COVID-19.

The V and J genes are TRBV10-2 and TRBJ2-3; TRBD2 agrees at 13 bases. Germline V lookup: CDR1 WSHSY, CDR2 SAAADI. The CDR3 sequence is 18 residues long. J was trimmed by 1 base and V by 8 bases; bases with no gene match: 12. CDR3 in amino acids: CASSGLAGVGGGTDTQYF. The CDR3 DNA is TGCGCCAGCTCCGGACTAGCGGGGGTTGGAGGGGGCACAGATACGCAGTATTTT.

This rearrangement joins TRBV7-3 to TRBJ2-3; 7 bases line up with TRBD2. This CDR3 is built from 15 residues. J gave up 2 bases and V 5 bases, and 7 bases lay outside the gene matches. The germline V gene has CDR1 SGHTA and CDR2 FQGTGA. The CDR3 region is CASSQTGGYTDTQYF. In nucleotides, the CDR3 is TGTGCCAGCAGCCAAACGGGGGGATACACAGATACGCAGTATTTT.

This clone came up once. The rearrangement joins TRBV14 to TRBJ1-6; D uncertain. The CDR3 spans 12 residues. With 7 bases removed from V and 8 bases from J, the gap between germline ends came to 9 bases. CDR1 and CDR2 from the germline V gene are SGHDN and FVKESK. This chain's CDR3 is CASNTEDSPLHF. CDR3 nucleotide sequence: TGTGCCAGCAACACGGAGGATTCACCCCTCCACTTT.

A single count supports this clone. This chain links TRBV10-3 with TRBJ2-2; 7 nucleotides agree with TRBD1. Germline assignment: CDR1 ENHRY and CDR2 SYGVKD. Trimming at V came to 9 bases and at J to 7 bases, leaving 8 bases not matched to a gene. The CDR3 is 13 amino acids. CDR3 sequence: CAMKQGQGGELFF. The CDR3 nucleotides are TGTGCCATGAAACAGGGGCAGGGCGGGGAGCTGTTTTTT.

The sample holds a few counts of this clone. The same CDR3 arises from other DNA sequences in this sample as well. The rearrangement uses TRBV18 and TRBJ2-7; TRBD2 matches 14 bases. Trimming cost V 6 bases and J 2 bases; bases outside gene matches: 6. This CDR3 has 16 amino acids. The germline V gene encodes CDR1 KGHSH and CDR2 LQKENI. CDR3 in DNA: TGTGCCAGCTCTCCAGGACTAGCGGGGGGAACCTACGAGCAGTACTTC. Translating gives CASSPGLAGGTYEQYF. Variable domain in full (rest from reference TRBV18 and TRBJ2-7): NAGVMQNPRHLVRRRGQEARLRCSPMKGHSHVYWYRQLPEEGLKFMVYLQKENIIDESGMPKERFSAEFPKEGPSILRIQQVVRGDSAAYFCASSPGLAGGTYEQYFGPGTRLTVT.

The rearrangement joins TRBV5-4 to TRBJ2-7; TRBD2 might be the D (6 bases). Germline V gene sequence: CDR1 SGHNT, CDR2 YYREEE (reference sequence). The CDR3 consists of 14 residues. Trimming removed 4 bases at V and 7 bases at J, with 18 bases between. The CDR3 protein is CASSPGGVTREQYF. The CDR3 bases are TGTGCCAGCAGCCCTGGAGGGGTGACTCGGGAGCAGTACTTC.

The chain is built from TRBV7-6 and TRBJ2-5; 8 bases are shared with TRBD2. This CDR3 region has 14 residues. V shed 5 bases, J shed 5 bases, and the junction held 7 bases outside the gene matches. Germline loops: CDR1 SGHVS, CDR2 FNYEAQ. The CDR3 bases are TGTGCCAGCAGCCCTAGGACTAGCTCGGAGACCCAGTACTTC. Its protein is CASSPRTSSETQYF. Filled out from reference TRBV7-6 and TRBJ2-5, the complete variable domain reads GAGVSQSPRYKVTKRGQDVALRCDPISGHVSLYWYRQALGQGPEFLTYFNYEAQQDKSGLPNDRFSAERPEGSISTLTIQRTEQRDSAMYRCASSPRTSSETQYFGPGTRLLVL.

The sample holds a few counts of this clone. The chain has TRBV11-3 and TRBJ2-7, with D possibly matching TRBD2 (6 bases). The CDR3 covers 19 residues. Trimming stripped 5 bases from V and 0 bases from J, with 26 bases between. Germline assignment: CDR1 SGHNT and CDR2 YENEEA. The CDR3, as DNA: TGTGCCAGCAGCACCAACGTGGGGGTTAGCGGAGCTTTCTCCTACGAGCAGTACTTC. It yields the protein CASSTNVGVSGAFSYEQYF.

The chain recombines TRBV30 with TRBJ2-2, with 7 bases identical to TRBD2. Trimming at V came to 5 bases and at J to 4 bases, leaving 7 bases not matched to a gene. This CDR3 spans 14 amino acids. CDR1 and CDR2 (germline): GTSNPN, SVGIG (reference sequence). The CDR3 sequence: CAWAGLAVTGELFF. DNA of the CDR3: TGTGCCTGGGCCGGGCTAGCGGTCACCGGGGAGCTGTTTTTT. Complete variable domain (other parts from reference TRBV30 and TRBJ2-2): SQTIHQWPATLVQPVGSPLSLECTVEGTSNPNLYWYRQAAGRGLQLLFYSVGIGQISSEVPQNLSASRPQDRQFILSSKKLLLSDSGFYLCAWAGLAVTGELFFGEGSRLTVL.

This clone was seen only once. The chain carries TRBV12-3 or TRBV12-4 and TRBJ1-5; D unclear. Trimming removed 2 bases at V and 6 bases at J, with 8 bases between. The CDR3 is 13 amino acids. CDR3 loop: CASSLTRVQPQHF. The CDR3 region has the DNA TGTGCCAGCAGTTTAACTAGGGTTCAGCCCCAGCATTTT.

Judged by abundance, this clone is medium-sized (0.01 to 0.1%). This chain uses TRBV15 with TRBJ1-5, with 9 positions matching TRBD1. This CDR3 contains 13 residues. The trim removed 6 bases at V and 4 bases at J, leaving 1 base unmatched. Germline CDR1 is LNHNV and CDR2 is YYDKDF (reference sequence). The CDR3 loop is CATRGQGNQPQHF. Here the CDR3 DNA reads TGTGCCACCAGGGGACAGGGAAATCAGCCCCAGCATTTT.

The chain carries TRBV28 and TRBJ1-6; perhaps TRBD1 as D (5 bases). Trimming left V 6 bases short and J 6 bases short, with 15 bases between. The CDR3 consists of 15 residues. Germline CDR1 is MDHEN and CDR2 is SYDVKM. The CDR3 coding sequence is TGTGCCAGCAGCCGGCCCGGGAGGGGTAATTCACCCCTCCACTTT. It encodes CASSRPGRGNSPLHF.

CDR3 in DNA: TGTGCCAGCAGGACTCGCGCGGAGCACAATGAGCAGTTCTTC. It is translated as CASRTRAEHNEQFF. The genes are TRBV28 and TRBJ2-1; D is ambiguous. This CDR3 spans 14 amino acids. Per germline, CDR1 MDHEN and CDR2 SYDVKM. The ends were cut back, 6 bases at V and 5 bases at J, with 14 bases in the middle.

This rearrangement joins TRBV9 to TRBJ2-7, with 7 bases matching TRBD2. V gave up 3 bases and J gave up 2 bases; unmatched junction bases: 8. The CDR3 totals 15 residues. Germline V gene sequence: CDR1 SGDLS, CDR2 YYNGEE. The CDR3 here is CASSGGLPRPYEQYF. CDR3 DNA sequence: TGTGCCAGCAGCGGGGGACTACCTAGGCCCTACGAGCAGTACTTC. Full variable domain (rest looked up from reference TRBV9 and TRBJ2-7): DSGVTQTPKHLITATGQRVTLRCSPRSGDLSVYWYQQSLDQGLQFLIQYYNGEERAKGNILERFSAQQFPDLHSELNLSSLELGDSALYFCASSGGLPRPYEQYFGPGTRLTVT.

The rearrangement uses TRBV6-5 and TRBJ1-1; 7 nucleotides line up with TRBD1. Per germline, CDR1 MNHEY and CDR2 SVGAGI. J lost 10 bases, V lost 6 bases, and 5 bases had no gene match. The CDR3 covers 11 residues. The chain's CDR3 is CASSNRGLAFF. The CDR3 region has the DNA TGTGCCAGCAGCAACAGGGGACTAGCTTTCTTT.

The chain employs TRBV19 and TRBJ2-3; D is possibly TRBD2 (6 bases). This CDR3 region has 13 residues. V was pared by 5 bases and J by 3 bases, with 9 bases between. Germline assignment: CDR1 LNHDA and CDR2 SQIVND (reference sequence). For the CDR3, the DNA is TGTGCCAGTAGTGGGGGGAGGACAGATACGCAGTATTTT. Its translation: CASSGGRTDTQYF.

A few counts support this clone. This CDR3 is CASSLVASGLLQETQYF. CDR3 nucleotide sequence: TGCGCCAGCAGCTTGGTAGCTAGCGGCCTCCTCCAAGAGACCCAGTACTTC. This chain connects TRBV5-1 to TRBJ2-5; 7 bases fit TRBD2. Per germline, CDR1 SGHRS and CDR2 YFSETQ. The CDR3 has 17 residues. Trimming took 0 bases from V and 1 from J; bases not matched to a gene: 9.

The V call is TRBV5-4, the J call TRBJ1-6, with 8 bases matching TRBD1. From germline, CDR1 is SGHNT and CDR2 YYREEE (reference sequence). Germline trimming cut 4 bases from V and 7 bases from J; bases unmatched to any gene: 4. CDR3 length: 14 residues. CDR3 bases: TGTGCCAGCAGCCCGGACAGGGACAATTCACCCCTCCACTTT. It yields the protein CASSPDRDNSPLHF.

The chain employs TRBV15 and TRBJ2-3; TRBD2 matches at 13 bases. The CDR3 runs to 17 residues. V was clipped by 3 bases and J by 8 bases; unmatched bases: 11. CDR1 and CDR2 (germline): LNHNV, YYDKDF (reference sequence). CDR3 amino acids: CATSRELGLAGVGTQYF. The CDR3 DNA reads TGTGCCACCAGCAGGGAACTTGGACTAGCGGGAGTCGGTACGCAGTATTTT.

The CDR3 nucleotides read TGCAGCGGGGGGGGACAAGGGTCCCACGAGCAGTACTTC. It codes for CSGGGQGSHEQYF. The chain is built from TRBV29-1 and TRBJ2-7; D might be TRBD2 (7 bases). Germline values: CDR1 SQVTM, CDR2 ANQGSEA. The CDR3 covers 13 residues. V was shortened by 7 bases and J by 5 bases, with 18 bases between the two germline ends.

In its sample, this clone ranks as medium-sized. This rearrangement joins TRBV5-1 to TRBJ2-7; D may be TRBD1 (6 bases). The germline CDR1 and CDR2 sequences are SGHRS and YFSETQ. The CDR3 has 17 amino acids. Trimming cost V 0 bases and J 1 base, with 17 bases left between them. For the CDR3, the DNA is TGCGCCAGCAGCTTGGAGTCCCCAGGGGTCGGGTCCTACGAGCAGTACTTC. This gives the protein CASSLESPGVGSYEQYF.

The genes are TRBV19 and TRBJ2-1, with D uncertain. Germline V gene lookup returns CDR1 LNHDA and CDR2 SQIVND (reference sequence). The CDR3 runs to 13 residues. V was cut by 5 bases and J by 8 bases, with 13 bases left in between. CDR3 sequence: CASSDRHGYEQFF. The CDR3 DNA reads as TGTGCCAGTAGTGACCGACACGGCTATGAGCAGTTCTTC.

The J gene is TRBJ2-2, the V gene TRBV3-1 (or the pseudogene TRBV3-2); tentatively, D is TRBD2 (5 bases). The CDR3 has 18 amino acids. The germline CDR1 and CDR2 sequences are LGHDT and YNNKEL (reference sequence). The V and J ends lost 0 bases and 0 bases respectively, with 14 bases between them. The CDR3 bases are TGTGCCAGCAGCCAAGATGACATCGGGATTTCGAACACCGGGGAGCTGTTTTTT. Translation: CASSQDDIGISNTGELFF.

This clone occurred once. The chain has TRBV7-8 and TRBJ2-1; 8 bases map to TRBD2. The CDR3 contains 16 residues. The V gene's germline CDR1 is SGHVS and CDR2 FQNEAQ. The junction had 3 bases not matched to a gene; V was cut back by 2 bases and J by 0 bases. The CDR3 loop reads CASSLSGGSSYNEQFF. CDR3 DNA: TGTGCCAGCAGCTTAAGCGGGGGAAGCTCCTACAATGAGCAGTTCTTC.

CDR3 coding DNA: TGTGCCAGCAGCCCAGAGAGGATCTATGGCTACACCTTC. Amino acid sequence: CASSPERIYGYTF. The J gene is TRBJ1-2, the V gene TRBV12-3 or TRBV12-4; D remains unclear. The CDR3 spans 13 residues. V was pared by 6 bases and J by 4 bases, with 12 bases between.

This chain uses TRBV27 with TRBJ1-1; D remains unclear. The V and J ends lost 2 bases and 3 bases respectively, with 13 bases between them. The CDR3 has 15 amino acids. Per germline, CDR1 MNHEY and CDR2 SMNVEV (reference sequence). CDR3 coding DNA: TGTGCCAGCAGTTTACACGGGGTAGTGGACACTGAAGCTTTCTTT. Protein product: CASSLHGVVDTEAFF.